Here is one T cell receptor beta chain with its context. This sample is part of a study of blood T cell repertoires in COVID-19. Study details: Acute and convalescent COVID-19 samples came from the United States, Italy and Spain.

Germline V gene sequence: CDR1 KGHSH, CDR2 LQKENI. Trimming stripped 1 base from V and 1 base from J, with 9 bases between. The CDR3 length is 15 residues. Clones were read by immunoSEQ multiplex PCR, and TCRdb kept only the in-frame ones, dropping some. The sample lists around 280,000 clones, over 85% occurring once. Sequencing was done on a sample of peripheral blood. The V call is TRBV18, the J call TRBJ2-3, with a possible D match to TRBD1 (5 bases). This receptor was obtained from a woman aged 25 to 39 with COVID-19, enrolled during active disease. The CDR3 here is CASSPQGIGTDTQYF. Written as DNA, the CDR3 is TGTGCCAGCTCACCACAGGGGATTGGCACAGATACGCAGTATTTT.